The 2 T cell receptor beta chains in this list originate from one sample, sequenced in a study of regulatory T cells in long-lasting Graves disease (dated by TCRdb to about 2021). In light of the paper, this sample's time point label describes: newly diagnosed GD, antithyroid drugs for less than 3 months. For both TCR sequencing and RNA sequencing, RNA was extracted from PBMCs in TRIzol. The method was multiplex PCR. Data came from an Illumina HiSeq 4000. To build TCR beta libraries, CDR3 regions were amplified by Arm-PCR using iRepertoire HTBI primers. TCRdb reprocessing: public reads trimmed at Q25 with fastp, clones called with MiXCR, in-frame beta chains kept. Under each unique CDR3 protein, matching rows form one entry showing the most common genes and DNA. The sample table records about 620,000 distinct CDR3 sequences; approximately 15% of these occur just once. Approximately 18% of the sample belongs to the ten largest clones.

These data also formed part of another study, on T cells in Graves' hyperthyroidism and ophthalmopathy.

The input for sequencing was peripheral blood mononuclear cells (PBMCs), taken at new diagnosis, from a patient treated with antithyroid drugs. The receptor set was obtained from a woman aged 25 to 39 with Graves disease. Donor details come from another sample of the same person, matched by shared clones.

This clonotype was counted many times. The chain has TRBV30 and TRBJ2-7, with 7 bases lining up with TRBD1. The CDR3 loop spans 12 amino acids. The V gene's germline CDR1 is GTSNPN and CDR2 SVGIG (reference sequence). The V segment lost 8 bases and the J segment 5 bases; nucleotides outside the gene matches: 9. The CDR3 protein is CAPRQGRHEQYF. For the CDR3, the DNA is TGTGCCCCGAGACAGGGCAGGCACGAGCAGTACTTC.

Worth noting for this clonotype: A read error may produce the germline difference seen at one junction end. The J gene is TRBJ2-1, the V gene TRBV20-1; 9 positions agree with TRBD2. Germline CDR1 is DFQATT and CDR2 is SNEGSKA (reference sequence). The CDR3 runs 16 residues. Here the CDR3 reads CSAHKARSGSYNEQFF. The CDR3 DNA sequence: TGCAGTGCGCACAAGGCCCGTAGCGGGAGTTACAATGAGCAGTTCTTT.